These T cell receptor beta chains were read from a single sample in a study of PD-1 blockade in classical Hodgkin lymphoma. Profiling relied on immunoSEQ multiplex PCR, and the TCRdb table lists in-frame clones only, not all of them. The repertoire includes 45,000 or so clones, approximately 91% of them detected once, and roughly 5.3% sits in the top ten. The source material was peripheral blood mononuclear cells (PBMCs). All receptors come from a human donor with classical Hodgkin lymphoma. The CDR3 runs from the conserved cysteine through the conserved F or W. Fields, in order: clone size, J gene, V gene, D gene, CDR3 protein. D genes are given only for firm matches. Size values are once, few and many counts, or a class for expanded clones, and some rows have none.

clone_size: NA
j_call: TRBJ2-5
v_call: TRBV7-9
d_call: TRBD2
cdr3_aa: CASSFGLAGLQETQYF

clone_size: NA
j_call: TRBJ1-1
v_call: TRBV27
d_call: TRBD1
cdr3_aa: CASSLTPGQGGPAFF

clone_size: NA
j_call: TRBJ1-3
v_call: TRBV28
d_call: NA
cdr3_aa: CASWRDTGNTIYF

clone_size: NA
j_call: TRBJ2-2
v_call: TRBV5-6
d_call: TRBD1
cdr3_aa: CASSSDRGRDTGELFF

clone_size: NA
j_call: TRBJ2-5
v_call: TRBV30
d_call: NA
cdr3_aa: CAGRRETQYF

clone_size: NA
j_call: TRBJ2-7
v_call: TRBV21-1
d_call: NA
cdr3_aa: CASTRIAGGLYEQYF

clone_size: NA
j_call: TRBJ1-3
v_call: TRBV2
d_call: NA
cdr3_aa: CAQRGTGNTIYF

clone_size: NA
j_call: TRBJ1-1
v_call: TRBV5-1
d_call: NA
cdr3_aa: CASSQWGGSEAFF

clone_size: NA
j_call: TRBJ2-1
v_call: TRBV5-1
d_call: NA
cdr3_aa: CASSLDLSSYNEQFF

clone_size: NA
j_call: TRBJ1-5
v_call: TRBV19
d_call: NA
cdr3_aa: CASSISNQPQHF

clone_size: once
j_call: TRBJ2-3
v_call: TRBV5-1
d_call: NA
cdr3_aa: CASSEGTSTDTQYF

clone_size: once
j_call: TRBJ1-1
v_call: TRBV6-1
d_call: NA
cdr3_aa: CASSLESFTEAFF

clone_size: NA
j_call: TRBJ2-2
v_call: TRBV5-1
d_call: TRBD2
cdr3_aa: CASSIGTSGTGTGELFF

clone_size: once
j_call: TRBJ1-1
v_call: TRBV5-6
d_call: NA
cdr3_aa: CASSLLFGSNTEAFF

clone_size: once
j_call: TRBJ2-3
v_call: TRBV4-1
d_call: NA
cdr3_aa: CASASGPDTQYF

clone_size: NA
j_call: TRBJ1-1
v_call: TRBV5-1
d_call: NA
cdr3_aa: CASKLRANTEAFF

clone_size: NA
j_call: TRBJ1-1
v_call: TRBV19
d_call: NA
cdr3_aa: CASKNTGYTEAFF

clone_size: NA
j_call: TRBJ1-1
v_call: TRBV5-4
d_call: NA
cdr3_aa: CASSLETGNTEAFF

clone_size: NA
j_call: TRBJ2-3
v_call: TRBV10-3
d_call: TRBD2
cdr3_aa: CAISGTSGNTDTQYF

clone_size: NA
j_call: TRBJ1-2
v_call: TRBV19
d_call: NA
cdr3_aa: CASQDGTYGYTF

clone_size: NA
j_call: TRBJ2-4
v_call: TRBV11-2
d_call: TRBD2
cdr3_aa: CASSPHLAGWDIQYF

clone_size: few
j_call: TRBJ2-1
v_call: TRBV5-8
d_call: TRBD2
cdr3_aa: CASSFVAGPPYNEQFF

clone_size: NA
j_call: TRBJ2-2
v_call: TRBV2
d_call: TRBD1
cdr3_aa: CASSEGQGAKDGELFF

clone_size: NA
j_call: TRBJ1-2
v_call: TRBV15
d_call: NA
cdr3_aa: CATSGPVREDGYTF

clone_size: NA
j_call: TRBJ1-2
v_call: TRBV10-3
d_call: NA
cdr3_aa: CAISIQNYGYTF

clone_size: NA
j_call: TRBJ2-3
v_call: TRBV7-2
d_call: NA
cdr3_aa: CAGNRKTDTQYF

clone_size: NA
j_call: TRBJ2-2
v_call: TRBV5-1
d_call: NA
cdr3_aa: CASSLGQGSTGELFF

clone_size: NA
j_call: TRBJ2-5
v_call: TRBV19
d_call: TRBD2
cdr3_aa: CASSIMTSGTQETQYF

clone_size: NA
j_call: TRBJ1-5
v_call: TRBV4-1
d_call: NA
cdr3_aa: CASSQDSARQQPQHF

clone_size: NA
j_call: TRBJ1-3
v_call: TRBV15
d_call: TRBD1
cdr3_aa: CATSRDRGPGNTIYF

clone_size: NA
j_call: TRBJ2-1
v_call: TRBV19
d_call: NA
cdr3_aa: CASRSTNLNNNEQFF

clone_size: NA
j_call: TRBJ2-5
v_call: TRBV5-1
d_call: NA
cdr3_aa: CASSSGPPERETQYF

clone_size: NA
j_call: TRBJ2-6
v_call: TRBV7-9
d_call: NA
cdr3_aa: CASSYYRTLWANVLTF

clone_size: NA
j_call: TRBJ1-3
v_call: TRBV6-5
d_call: TRBD1
cdr3_aa: CASSYRQGAGNTIYF

clone_size: once
j_call: TRBJ2-2
v_call: TRBV19
d_call: TRBD1
cdr3_aa: CASSMTGAVTGELFF

clone_size: NA
j_call: TRBJ2-5
v_call: TRBV28
d_call: NA
cdr3_aa: CASNRWQETQYF

clone_size: NA
j_call: TRBJ1-5
v_call: TRBV29-1
d_call: TRBD1
cdr3_aa: CSVETGRGSNQPQHF

clone_size: NA
j_call: TRBJ2-2
v_call: TRBV5-3
d_call: NA
cdr3_aa: CARSQGPPGHPNTGELFF

clone_size: NA
j_call: TRBJ1-1
v_call: TRBV7-2
d_call: NA
cdr3_aa: CASSLGYTEAFF

clone_size: NA
j_call: TRBJ2-7
v_call: TRBV29-1
d_call: TRBD2
cdr3_aa: CSVRTSGNEQYF

clone_size: few
j_call: TRBJ1-2
v_call: TRBV19
d_call: NA
cdr3_aa: CASRTPGLTNYGYTF

clone_size: NA
j_call: TRBJ2-7
v_call: TRBV10-3
d_call: TRBD1
cdr3_aa: CAISEAFLGTGAYEQYF

clone_size: NA
j_call: TRBJ1-2
v_call: TRBV20-1
d_call: NA
cdr3_aa: CSARGGDIRAF

clone_size: few
j_call: TRBJ1-3
v_call: TRBV2
d_call: NA
cdr3_aa: CASIGAKGNTIYF

clone_size: NA
j_call: TRBJ2-2
v_call: TRBV5-1
d_call: NA
cdr3_aa: CASSLQGDTGELFF

clone_size: NA
j_call: TRBJ2-6
v_call: TRBV7-9
d_call: NA
cdr3_aa: CASSPTTVSTGANVLTF

clone_size: NA
j_call: TRBJ2-2
v_call: TRBV28
d_call: TRBD2
cdr3_aa: CASATRWEGLHSYGELFF

clone_size: NA
j_call: TRBJ2-1
v_call: TRBV14
d_call: TRBD2
cdr3_aa: CASSRWTSGYNEQFF

clone_size: NA
j_call: TRBJ1-5
v_call: TRBV19
d_call: NA
cdr3_aa: CASTGPGDSNQPQHF

clone_size: NA
j_call: TRBJ2-1
v_call: TRBV14
d_call: TRBD2
cdr3_aa: CASSPTGTSIHEQFF